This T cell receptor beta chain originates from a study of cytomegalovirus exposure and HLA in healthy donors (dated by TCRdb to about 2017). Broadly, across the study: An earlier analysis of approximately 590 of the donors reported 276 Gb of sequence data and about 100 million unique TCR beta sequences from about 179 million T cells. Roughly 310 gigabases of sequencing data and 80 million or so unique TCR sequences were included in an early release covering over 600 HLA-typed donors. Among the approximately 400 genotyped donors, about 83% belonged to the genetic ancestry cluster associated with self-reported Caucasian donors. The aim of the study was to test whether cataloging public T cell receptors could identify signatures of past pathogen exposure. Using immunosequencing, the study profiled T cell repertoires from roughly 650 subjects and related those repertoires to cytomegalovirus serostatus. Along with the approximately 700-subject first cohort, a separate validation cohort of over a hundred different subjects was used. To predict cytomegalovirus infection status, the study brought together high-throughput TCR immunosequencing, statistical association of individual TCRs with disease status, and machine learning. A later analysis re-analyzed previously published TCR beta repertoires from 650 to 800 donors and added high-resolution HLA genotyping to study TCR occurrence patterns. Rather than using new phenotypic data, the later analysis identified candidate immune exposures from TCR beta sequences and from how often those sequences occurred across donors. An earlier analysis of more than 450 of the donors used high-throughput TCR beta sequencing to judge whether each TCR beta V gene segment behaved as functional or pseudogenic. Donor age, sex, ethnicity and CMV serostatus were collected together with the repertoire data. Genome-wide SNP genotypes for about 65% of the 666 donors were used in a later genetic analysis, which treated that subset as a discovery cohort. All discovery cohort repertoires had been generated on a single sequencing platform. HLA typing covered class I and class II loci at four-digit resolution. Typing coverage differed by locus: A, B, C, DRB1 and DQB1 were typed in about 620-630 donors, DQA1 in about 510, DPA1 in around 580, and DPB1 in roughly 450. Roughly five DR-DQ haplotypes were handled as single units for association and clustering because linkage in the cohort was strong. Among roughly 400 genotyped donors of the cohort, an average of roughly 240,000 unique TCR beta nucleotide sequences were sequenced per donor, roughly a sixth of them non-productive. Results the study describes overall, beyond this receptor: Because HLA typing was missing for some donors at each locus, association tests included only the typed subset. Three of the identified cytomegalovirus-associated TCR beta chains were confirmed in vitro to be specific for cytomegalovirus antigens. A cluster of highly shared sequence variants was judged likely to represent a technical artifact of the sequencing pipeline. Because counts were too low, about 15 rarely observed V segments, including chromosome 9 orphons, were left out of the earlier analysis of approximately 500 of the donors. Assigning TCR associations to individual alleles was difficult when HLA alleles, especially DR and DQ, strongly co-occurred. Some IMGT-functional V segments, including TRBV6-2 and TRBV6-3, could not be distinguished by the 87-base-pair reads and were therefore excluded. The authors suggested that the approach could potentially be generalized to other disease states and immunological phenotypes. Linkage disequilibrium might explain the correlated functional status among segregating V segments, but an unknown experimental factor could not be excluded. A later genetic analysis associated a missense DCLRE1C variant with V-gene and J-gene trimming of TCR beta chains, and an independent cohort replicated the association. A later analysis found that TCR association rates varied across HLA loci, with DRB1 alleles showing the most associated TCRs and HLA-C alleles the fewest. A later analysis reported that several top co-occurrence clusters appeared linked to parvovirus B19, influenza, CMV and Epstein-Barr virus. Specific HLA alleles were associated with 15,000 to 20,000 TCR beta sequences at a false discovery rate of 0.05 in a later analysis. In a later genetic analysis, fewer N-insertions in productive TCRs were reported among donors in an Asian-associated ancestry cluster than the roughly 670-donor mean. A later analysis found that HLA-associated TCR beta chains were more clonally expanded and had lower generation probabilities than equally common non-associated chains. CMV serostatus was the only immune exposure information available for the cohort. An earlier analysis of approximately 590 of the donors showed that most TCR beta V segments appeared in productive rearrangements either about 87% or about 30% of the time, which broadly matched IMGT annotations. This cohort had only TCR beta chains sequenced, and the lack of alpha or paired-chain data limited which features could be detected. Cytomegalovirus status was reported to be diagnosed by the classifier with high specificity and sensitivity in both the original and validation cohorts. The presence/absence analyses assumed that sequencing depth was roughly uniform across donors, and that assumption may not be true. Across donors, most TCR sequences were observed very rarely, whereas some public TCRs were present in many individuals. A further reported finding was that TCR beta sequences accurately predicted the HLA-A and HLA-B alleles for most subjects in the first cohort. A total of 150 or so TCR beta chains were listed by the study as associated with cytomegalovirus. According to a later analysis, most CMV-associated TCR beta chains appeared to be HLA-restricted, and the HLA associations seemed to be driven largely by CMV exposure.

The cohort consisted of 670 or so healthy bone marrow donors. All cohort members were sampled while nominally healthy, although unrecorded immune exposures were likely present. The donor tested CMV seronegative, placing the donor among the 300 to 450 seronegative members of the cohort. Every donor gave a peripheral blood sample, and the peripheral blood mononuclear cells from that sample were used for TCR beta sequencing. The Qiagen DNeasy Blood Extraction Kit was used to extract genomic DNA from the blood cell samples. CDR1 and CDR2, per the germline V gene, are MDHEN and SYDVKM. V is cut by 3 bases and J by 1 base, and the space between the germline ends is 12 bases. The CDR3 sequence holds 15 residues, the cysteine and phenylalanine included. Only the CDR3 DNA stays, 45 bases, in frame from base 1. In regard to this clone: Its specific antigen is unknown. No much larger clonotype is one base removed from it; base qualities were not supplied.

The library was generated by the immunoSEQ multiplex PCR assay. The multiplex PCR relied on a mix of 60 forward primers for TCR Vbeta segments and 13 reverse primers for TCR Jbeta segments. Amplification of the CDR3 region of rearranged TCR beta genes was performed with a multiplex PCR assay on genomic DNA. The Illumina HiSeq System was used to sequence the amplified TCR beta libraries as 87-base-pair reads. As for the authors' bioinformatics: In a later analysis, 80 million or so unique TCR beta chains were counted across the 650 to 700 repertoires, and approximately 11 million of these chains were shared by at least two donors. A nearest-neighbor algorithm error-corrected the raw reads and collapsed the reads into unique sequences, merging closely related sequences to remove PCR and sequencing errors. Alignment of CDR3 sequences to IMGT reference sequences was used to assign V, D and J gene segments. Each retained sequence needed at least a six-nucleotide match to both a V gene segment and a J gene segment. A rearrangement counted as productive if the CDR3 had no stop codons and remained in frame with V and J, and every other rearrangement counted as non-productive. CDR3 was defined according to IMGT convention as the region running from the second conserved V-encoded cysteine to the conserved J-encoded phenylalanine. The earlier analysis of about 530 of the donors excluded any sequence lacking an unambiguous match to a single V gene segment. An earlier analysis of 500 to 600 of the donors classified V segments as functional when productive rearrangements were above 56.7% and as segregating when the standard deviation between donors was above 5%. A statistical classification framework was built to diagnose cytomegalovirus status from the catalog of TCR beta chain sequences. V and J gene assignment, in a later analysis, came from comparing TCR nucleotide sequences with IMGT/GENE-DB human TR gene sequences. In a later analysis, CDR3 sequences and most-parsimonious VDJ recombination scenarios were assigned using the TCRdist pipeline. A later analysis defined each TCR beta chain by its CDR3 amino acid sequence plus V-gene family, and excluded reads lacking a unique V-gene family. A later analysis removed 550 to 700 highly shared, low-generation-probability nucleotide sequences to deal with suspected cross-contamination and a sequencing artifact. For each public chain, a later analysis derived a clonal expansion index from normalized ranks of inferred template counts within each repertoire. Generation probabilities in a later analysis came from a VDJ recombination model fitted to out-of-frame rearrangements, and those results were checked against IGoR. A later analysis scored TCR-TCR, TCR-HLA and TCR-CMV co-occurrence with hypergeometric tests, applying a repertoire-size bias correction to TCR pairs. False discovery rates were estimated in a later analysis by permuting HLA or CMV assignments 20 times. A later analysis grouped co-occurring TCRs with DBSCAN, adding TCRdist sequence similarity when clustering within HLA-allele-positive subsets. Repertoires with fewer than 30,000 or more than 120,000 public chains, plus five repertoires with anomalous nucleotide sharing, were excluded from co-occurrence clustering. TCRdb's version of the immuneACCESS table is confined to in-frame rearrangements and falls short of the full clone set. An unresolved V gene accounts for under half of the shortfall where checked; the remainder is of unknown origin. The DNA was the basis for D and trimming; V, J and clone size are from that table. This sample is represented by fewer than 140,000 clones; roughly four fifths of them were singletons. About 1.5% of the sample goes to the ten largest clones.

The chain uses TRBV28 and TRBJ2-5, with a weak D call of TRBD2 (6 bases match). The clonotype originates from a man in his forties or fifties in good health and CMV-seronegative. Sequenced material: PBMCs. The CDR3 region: CASSLFSGLQETQYF. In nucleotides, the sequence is TGTGCCAGCAGTTTGTTCTCGGGACTCCAAGAGACCCAGTACTTC.